The sequence of this T cell receptor beta chain was determined in a study of T cell responses to AZD1222 COVID-19 vaccine. General study results and limits: Just a handful of people given AZD1222 tested seropositive at baseline. Repertoires were collected only later (after the peak T cell response had occurred).

As for this clone: Its antigen is unidentified.

TCRdb's copy holds only in-frame clones and misses some; the assay was immunoSEQ multiplex PCR. The data contain 140,000 to 150,000 clones, 85% to 95% of them seen just once; the ten biggest clones take up 1.9%. The CDR3 consists of 14 residues. Germline CDR1 and CDR2: SGHTA and FQGTGA. With 5 bases removed from V and 3 bases from J, the gap between germline ends came to 12 bases. Sequenced here: peripheral blood, sampled on day 0 of AZD1222 vaccination. The source is an adult in good health. The chain carries TRBV7-3 and TRBJ2-3; D is ambiguous. The CDR3 sequence: CASSLGLVTDTQYF. As DNA, the CDR3 is TGTGCCAGCAGCCTCGGCCTTGTGACAGATACGCAGTATTTT.